Shown below are 17 T cell receptor beta chains from a single sample sequenced in a study of T-cell memory formation after mild COVID-19. TCRdb redid the calling of the 5' RACE reads with MiXCR, one entry per CDR3 protein. The table includes hundreds of thousands of distinct CDR3 sequences, roughly a sixth detected once. The sequenced material came from PBMCs or a T cell subset sorted from them (not recorded which). Receptors were obtained from an adult woman who had mild COVID-19 (a few samples of this study predate the infection). Cell type and time point are not known.

This sequence joins TRBV20-1 and TRBJ2-7; D is possibly TRBD1 (6 bases). The germline V gene encodes CDR1 DFQATT and CDR2 SNEGSKA (reference sequence). This CDR3 is built from 12 residues. Trimming left V 4 bases short and J 2 bases short, with 9 bases between. CDR3: CSATGQAYEQYF. Written as DNA, the CDR3 is TGCAGTGCTACGGGACAAGCCTACGAGCAGTACTTC.

This chain uses TRBV5-1 with TRBJ2-7; 8 bases are a match to TRBD2. The V segment lost 3 bases and the J segment 0 bases; nucleotides outside the gene matches: 11. Germline CDR1 SGHRS, CDR2 YFSETQ. This CDR3 spans 17 amino acids. The CDR3 nucleotides are TGCGCCAGCAGCTATGGGTCTGCGGGGGGTACCTCCTACGAGCAGTACTTC. It yields the protein CASSYGSAGGTSYEQYF. The full variable domain, in which reference TRBV5-1 and TRBJ2-7 provide the parts outside the CDR3, is KAGVTQTPRYLIKTRGQQVTLSCSPISGHRSVSWYQQTPGQGLQFLFEYFSETQRNKGNFPGRFSGRQFSNSRSEMNVSTLELGDSALYLCASSYGSAGGTSYEQYFGPGTRLTVT.

Here the CDR3 DNA reads TGCGCCAGCAGCCAAGGGACTAGCGGGAGCTCCTACAATGAGCAGTTCTTC. Translating it yields CASSQGTSGSSYNEQFF. V usage is TRBV4-3 and J usage is TRBJ2-1; 13 bases line up with TRBD2. The germline gives CDR1 LGHNA, CDR2 YSLEER. The ends lost 1 base at V and 0 bases at J; junction bases unmatched: 0. There are 17 residues in the CDR3.

This clonotype turned up a few times. The chain links TRBV12-3 or TRBV12-4 to TRBJ2-1; D may be TRBD1 (5 bases). V was shortened by 5 bases and J by 9 bases, with 20 bases between the two germline ends. This CDR3 is built from 15 residues. CDR3 coding DNA: TGTGCCAGCAGTGGGATGAGTAAAGGGGTGGGTGAGCAGTTCTTC. Its translation: CASSGMSKGVGEQFF.

The chain carries TRBV4-3 and TRBJ2-1; D possibly corresponds to TRBD1 (6 bases). The V and J ends lost 0 bases and 5 bases respectively, with 14 bases between them. Germline V gives CDR1 LGHNA, CDR2 YSLEER. The CDR3 contains 16 residues. CDR3 protein: CASSQDPQGGHNEQFF. The DNA of the CDR3 is TGCGCCAGCAGCCAAGATCCACAGGGCGGGCACAATGAGCAGTTCTTC.

The chain recombines TRBV12-3 or TRBV12-4 with TRBJ2-5, with 13 bases matching TRBD2. The CDR3 covers 14 residues. With 8 bases clipped from V and 3 bases from J, the junction kept 3 bases outside the gene matches. CDR3 sequence reads: CASSTSGGEETQYF. The CDR3 DNA reads TGTGCCAGCTCCACTAGCGGGGGGGAAGAGACCCAGTACTTC.

The chain employs TRBV5-1 and TRBJ2-1, with 14 bases identical to TRBD2. CDR3 size: 20 residues. The germline V gene has CDR1 SGHRS and CDR2 YFSETQ. Trimming took 4 bases from V and 0 from J; bases not matched to a gene: 12. The CDR3 protein is CASSPAPGLAGAPSYNEQFF. CDR3 nucleotide sequence: TGCGCCAGCAGCCCAGCACCGGGACTAGCGGGAGCGCCCTCCTACAATGAGCAGTTCTTC.

The chain is built from TRBV5-1 and TRBJ1-2; no firm D call. The CDR3 sequence is 13 residues long. V was shortened by 4 bases and J by 5 bases, with 12 bases between the two germline ends. Germline V CDR1 and CDR2: SGHRS, YFSETQ. DNA of the CDR3: TGCGCCAGCAGCCATGTCCCGGAATATGGCTACACCTTC. It specifies CASSHVPEYGYTF.

This clonotype came up many times. The V gene is TRBV6-5, the J gene TRBJ1-1, with D hard to call. Trimming removed 2 bases at V and 2 bases at J, with 6 bases between. This CDR3 contains 13 residues. CDR1 MNHEY and CDR2 SVGAGI come from the germline V gene. CDR3 coding DNA: TGTGCCAGCAGTTACAAACGAAACACTGAAGCTTTCTTT. It yields the protein CASSYKRNTEAFF.

This clonotype was counted only a few times. The chain couples TRBV12-5 to TRBJ1-1, with TRBD1 as a possible D gene (5 bases). The ends were cut back, 0 bases at V and 6 bases at J, with 17 bases in the middle. There are 16 residues in the CDR3. From germline, CDR1 is LGHNT and CDR2 FRNRAP. CDR3 sequence (DNA): TGTGCTAGTGGTTTGGTACTGGGGCAGGGTGACCCTGAAGCTTTCTTT. It is translated as CASGLVLGQGDPEAFF.

This clonotype was detected only a few times. The J gene is TRBJ2-7, the V gene TRBV6-6; the match to TRBD1 covers 7 bases. The germline gives CDR1 MNHNY, CDR2 SVGAGI (reference sequence). The CDR3 loop spans 15 amino acids. Trimming cost V 6 bases and J 3 bases; bases outside gene matches: 11. The CDR3 protein is CASRRQGIFDYEQYF. The CDR3 nucleotides read TGTGCCAGCAGAAGACAGGGAATTTTTGACTACGAGCAGTACTTC.

This clonotype was seen more than once but under ten times. This chain uses TRBV19 with TRBJ1-1; 9 nucleotides line up with TRBD1. In germline, CDR1 is LNHDA, CDR2 SQIVND (reference sequence). The J segment lost 5 bases and the V segment lost 7 bases, leaving 8 bases of the junction unmatched. CDR3 length: 14 residues. CDR3 protein: CASKRDRVATEAFF. CDR3 in DNA: TGTGCCAGTAAGAGGGACAGGGTCGCGACTGAAGCTTTCTTT.

V and J are TRBV5-1 and TRBJ2-7, with D possibly being TRBD1 or TRBD2 (5 bases each). V gave up 0 bases and J gave up 7 bases, with 14 bases separating them. The CDR3 has 14 residues. Germline values: CDR1 SGHRS, CDR2 YFSETQ. The CDR3: CASSLARGAEEQYF. In DNA, the CDR3 is TGCGCCAGCAGCTTGGCTAGGGGAGCAGAAGAGCAGTACTTC.

This clonotype was seen more than once but under ten times. This chain uses TRBV6-2 or TRBV6-3 with TRBJ2-7; 12 nucleotides agree with TRBD1. Germline CDR1 MNHEY, CDR2 SVGEGT. The junction had 6 bases not matched to a gene; V was cut back by 8 bases and J by 4 bases. CDR3 length: 14 amino acids. CDR3 protein: CASVSGQGAYEQYF. In DNA, the CDR3 is TGTGCCAGCGTCTCGGGACAGGGGGCTTACGAGCAGTACTTC.

The chain has TRBV18 and TRBJ1-1; no clear D. CDR1 and CDR2 from the germline V gene are KGHSH and LQKENI. The CDR3 loop spans 12 amino acids. Trimming took off 5 bases at V and 3 bases at J, with 7 bases between the two ends. In DNA, the CDR3 is TGTGCCAGCTCAGGTGAGGACACTGAAGCTTTCTTT. It specifies CASSGEDTEAFF.

DNA for the CDR3: TGTGCCAGCAGCTTAGAAGGGGTCCTGAGCAATCAGCCCCAGCATTTT. Its translation: CASSLEGVLSNQPQHF. The chain joins TRBV7-9 to TRBJ1-5, with D perhaps TRBD1 (5 bases). The CDR3 spans 16 residues. V lost 1 base to trimming and J lost 1 base, with 11 bases between them. Per germline, CDR1 SEHNR and CDR2 FQNEAQ (reference sequence).

There are many counts of this clonotype. The genes are TRBV6-5 and TRBJ2-1; 13 nucleotides agree with TRBD2. The ends lost 5 bases at V and 9 bases at J; junction bases unmatched: 7. The germline V gene encodes CDR1 MNHEY and CDR2 SVGAGI. CDR3 length: 15 amino acids. The CDR3 region is CASSPGTSGVGEQFF. In nucleotides, the CDR3 is TGTGCCAGCAGTCCCGGGACTAGCGGGGTCGGTGAGCAGTTCTTC.